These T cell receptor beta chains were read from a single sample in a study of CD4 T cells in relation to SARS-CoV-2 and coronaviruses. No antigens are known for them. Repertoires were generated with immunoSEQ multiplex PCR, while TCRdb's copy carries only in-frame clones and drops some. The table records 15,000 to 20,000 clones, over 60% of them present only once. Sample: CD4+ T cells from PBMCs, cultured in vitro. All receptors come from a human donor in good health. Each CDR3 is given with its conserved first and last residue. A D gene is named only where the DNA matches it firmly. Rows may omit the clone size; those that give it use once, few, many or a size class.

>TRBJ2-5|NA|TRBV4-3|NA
TGCGCCAGCAGCCAAGGGTTGCAAGAGACCCAGTACTTC
CASSQGLQETQYF
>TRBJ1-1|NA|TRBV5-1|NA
TGCGCCAGCAGCTTGGGGAATTACAACACTGAAGCTTTCTTT
CASSLGNYNTEAFF
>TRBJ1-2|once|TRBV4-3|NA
TGCGCCAGCAGCCGCTTAAGGGGTTATGGCTACACCTTC
CASSRLRGYGYTF
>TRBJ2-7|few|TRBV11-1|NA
TGTGCCAGCAGCGTCGGCAGGGACTACGAGCAGTACTTC
CASSVGRDYEQYF
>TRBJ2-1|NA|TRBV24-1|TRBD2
TGTGCCACCAGTGATTTGGGCGGGGGACCGGGTGAGCAGTTCTTC
CATSDLGGGPGEQFF
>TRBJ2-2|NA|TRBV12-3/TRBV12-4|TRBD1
TGTGCCGAGGGGGCAGGGAACACCGGGGAGCTGTTTTTT
CAEGAGNTGELFF
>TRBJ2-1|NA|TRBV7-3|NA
TGTGCCAGCAGCTTCGGCCCTTTCAATGAGCAGTTCTTC
CASSFGPFNEQFF
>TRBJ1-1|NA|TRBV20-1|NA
TGCAGTGCCCGAGGGACGCAGGGGGCTTTCTTT
CSARGTQGAFF
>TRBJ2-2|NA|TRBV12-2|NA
TGTGCAAGTCGCTTAGTCTGGGTCACCGGGGAGCTGTTTTTT
CASRLVWVTGELFF
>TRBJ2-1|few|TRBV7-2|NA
TGTGCCAGCAGCTCTCTGGACAATGAGCAGTTCTTC
CASSSLDNEQFF
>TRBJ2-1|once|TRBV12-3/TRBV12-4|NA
TGTGCCAGCAGTTTAGCCGCCGGGCTTGAGCAGTTCTTC
CASSLAAGLEQFF
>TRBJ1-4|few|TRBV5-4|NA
TGTGCCAGCAGCTTATGGGCTGCAACTAATGAAAAACTGTTTTTT
CASSLWAATNEKLFF
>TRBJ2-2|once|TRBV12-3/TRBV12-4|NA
TGTGCCAGCAGTTTCGGCAGCACCGGGGAGCTGTTTTTT
CASSFGSTGELFF
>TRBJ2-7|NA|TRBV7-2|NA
TGTGCCAGCAGCTACCTCTACGAGCAGTACTTC
CASSYLYEQYF
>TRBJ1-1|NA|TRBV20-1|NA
TGCAGTGCGCCGAGGAACACTGAAGCTTTCTTT
CSAPRNTEAFF
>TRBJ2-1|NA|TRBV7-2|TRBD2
TGTGCCAGCAGCTTAGGGGGGGGGAAGAACAATGAGCAGTTCTTC
CASSLGGGKNNEQFF
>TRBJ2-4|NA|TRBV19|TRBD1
TGTGCCAGTAGTGGGGGACAGGGGGAGAACATTCAGTACTTC
CASSGGQGENIQYF
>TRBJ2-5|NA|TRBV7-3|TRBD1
TGTGCCAGCAGCTCCCTTGGACAGGGTCAAGAGACCCAGTACTTC
CASSSLGQGQETQYF